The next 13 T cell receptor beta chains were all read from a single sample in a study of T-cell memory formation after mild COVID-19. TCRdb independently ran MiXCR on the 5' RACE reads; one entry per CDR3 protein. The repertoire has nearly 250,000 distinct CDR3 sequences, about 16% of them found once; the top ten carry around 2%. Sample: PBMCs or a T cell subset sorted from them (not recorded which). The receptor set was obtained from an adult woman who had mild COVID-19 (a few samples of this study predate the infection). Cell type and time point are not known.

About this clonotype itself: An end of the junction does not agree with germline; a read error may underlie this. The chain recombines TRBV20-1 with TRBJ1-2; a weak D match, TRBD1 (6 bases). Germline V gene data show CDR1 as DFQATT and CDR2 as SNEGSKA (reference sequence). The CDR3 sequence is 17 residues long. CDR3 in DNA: TGCAGTGCTAGGTTTATGCAGGGACAAAGCAATAACTATGGCTACAACTTC. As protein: CSARFMQGQSNNYGYNF.

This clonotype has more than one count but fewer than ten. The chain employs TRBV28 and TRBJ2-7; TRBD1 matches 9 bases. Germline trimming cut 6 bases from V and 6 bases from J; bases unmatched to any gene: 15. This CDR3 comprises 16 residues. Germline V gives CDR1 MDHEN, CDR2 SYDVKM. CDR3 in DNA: TGTGCCAGCAGCACAACCGGGACAGGGATTCCAGGCGAGCAGTACTTC. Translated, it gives CASSTTGTGIPGEQYF.

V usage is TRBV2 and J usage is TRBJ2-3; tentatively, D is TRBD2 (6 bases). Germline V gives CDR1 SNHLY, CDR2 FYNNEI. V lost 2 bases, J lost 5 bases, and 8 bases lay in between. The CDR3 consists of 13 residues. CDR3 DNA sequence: TGTGCCAGCAGTGAACAGGGACTAGATACGCAGTATTTT. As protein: CASSEQGLDTQYF. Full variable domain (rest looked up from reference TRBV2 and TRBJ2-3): EPEVTQTPSHQVTQMGQEVILRCVPISNHLYFYWYRQILGQKVEFLVSFYNNEISEKSEIFDDQFSVERPDGSNFTLKIRSTKLEDSAMYFCASSEQGLDTQYFGPGTRLTVL.

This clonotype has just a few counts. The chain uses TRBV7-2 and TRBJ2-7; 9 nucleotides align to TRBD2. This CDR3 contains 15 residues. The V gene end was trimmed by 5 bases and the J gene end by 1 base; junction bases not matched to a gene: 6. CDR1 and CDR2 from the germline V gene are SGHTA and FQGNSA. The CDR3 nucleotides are TGTGCCAGCAGCCGGACTAGCGTGGTGTCCTACGAGCAGTACTTC. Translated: CASSRTSVVSYEQYF.

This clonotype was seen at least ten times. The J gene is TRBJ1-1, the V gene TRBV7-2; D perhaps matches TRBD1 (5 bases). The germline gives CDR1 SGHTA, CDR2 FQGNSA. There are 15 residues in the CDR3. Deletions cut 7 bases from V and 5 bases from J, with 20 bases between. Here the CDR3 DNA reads TGTGCCAGCAAGCCCCGTGGGCAGGGAGGGACTGAAGCTTTCTTT. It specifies CASKPRGQGGTEAFF.

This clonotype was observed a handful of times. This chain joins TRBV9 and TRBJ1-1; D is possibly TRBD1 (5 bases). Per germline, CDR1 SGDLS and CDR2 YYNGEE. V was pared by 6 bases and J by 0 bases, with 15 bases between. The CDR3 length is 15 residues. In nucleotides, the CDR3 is TGTGCCAGCACCCAGGGTCCTGATCTGAACACTGAAGCTTTCTTT. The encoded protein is CASTQGPDLNTEAFF.

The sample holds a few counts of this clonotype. CDR3 region: CASSFIGTEAFF. CDR3 nucleotide sequence: TGTGCCAGCAGCTTTATCGGGACTGAAGCTTTCTTT. The chain is built from TRBV11-2 and TRBJ1-1; no definite D call. Germline V gene sequence: CDR1 SGHAT, CDR2 FQNNGV. The CDR3 is 12 residues long. V dropped 3 bases and J dropped 5 bases, with 7 bases sitting between them.

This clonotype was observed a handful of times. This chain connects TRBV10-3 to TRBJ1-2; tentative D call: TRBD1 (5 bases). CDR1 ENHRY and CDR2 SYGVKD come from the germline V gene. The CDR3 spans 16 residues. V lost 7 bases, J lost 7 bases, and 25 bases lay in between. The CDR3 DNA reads TGTGCCATCACTACGCCGGCGGGGCTAGGAGAATTTGGCTACACCTTC. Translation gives CAITTPAGLGEFGYTF.

In DNA form, the CDR3 reads TGTGCCAGCAAGGGCGGCGGGAGTTGGGAGCAGTTCTTC. The encoded protein is CASKGGGSWEQFF. The chain uses TRBV6-2 or TRBV6-3 and TRBJ2-1; 7 nucleotides agree with TRBD2. Trimming took 7 bases from V and 10 from J; bases not matched to a gene: 10. This CDR3 spans 13 amino acids. The germline V gene has CDR1 MNHEY and CDR2 SVGEGT.

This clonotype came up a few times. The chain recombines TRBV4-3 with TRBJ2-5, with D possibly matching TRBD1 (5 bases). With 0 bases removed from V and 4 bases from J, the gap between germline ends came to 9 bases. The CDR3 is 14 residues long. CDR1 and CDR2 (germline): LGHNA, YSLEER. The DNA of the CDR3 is TGCGCCAGCAGCCAAGATGTTAGGGGAGAGACCCAGTACTTC. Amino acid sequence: CASSQDVRGETQYF.

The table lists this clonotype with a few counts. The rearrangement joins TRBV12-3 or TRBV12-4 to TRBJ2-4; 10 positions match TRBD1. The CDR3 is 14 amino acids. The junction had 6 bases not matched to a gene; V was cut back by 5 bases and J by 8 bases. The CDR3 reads CASSLAGTGDIQYF. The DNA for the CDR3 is TGTGCCAGCAGTCTTGCCGGGACAGGGGACATTCAGTACTTC.

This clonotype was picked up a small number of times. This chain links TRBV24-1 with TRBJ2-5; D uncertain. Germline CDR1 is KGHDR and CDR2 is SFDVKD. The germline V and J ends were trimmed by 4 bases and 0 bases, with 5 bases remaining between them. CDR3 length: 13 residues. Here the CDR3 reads CATSERNQETQYF. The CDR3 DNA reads TGTGCCACCAGTGAGCGCAACCAAGAGACCCAGTACTTC.

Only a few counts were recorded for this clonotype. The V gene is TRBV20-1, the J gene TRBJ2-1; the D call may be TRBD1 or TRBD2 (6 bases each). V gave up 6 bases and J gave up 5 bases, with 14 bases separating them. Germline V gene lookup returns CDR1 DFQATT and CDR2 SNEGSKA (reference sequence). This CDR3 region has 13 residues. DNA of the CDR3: TGCAGTGCCCGGGGGCGCCCCGACAATGAGCAGTTCTTC. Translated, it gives CSARGRPDNEQFF.